These T cell receptor beta chains were read from a single sample in a study of blood T cell repertoires in COVID-19. TCRdb's copy holds only in-frame clones and misses some; the assay was immunoSEQ multiplex PCR. The table includes about 160,000 clones, about nine tenths detected once. The sequenced material came from peripheral blood. The receptors shown here come from a woman aged 55-69 years with active or convalescent COVID-19. Each CDR3 is given with its conserved first and last residue. Each record gives: J gene, V gene, D gene, clone size, CDR3 protein, CDR3 DNA. A D gene is named only where the DNA matches it firmly. Part of the rows lack a size; the others show once, few, many or a class for expanded clones.

j_call: TRBJ2-7
v_call: TRBV13
d_call: TRBD1
clone_size: .
cdr3_aa: CASSPPGRAGQGRYEQYF
cdr3_nt: TGTGCCAGCAGCCCACCGGGGAGAGCGGGACAGGGTCGCTACGAGCAGTACTTC

j_call: TRBJ1-5
v_call: TRBV6-2/TRBV6-3
d_call: TRBD1
clone_size: .
cdr3_aa: CASSSPGTGDALRQPQHF
cdr3_nt: TGTGCCAGCAGTTCTCCCGGGACAGGGGACGCCTTGCGGCAGCCCCAGCATTTT

j_call: TRBJ1-1
v_call: TRBV12-3/TRBV12-4
d_call: TRBD1
clone_size: .
cdr3_aa: CASTRTGGTEAFF
cdr3_nt: TGTGCCAGCACCCGGACAGGGGGCACTGAAGCTTTCTTT

j_call: TRBJ2-3
v_call: TRBV20-1
d_call: TRBD1
clone_size: once
cdr3_aa: CSASLTGSVPDTQYF
cdr3_nt: TGCAGTGCTAGTCTGACAGGGTCGGTTCCAGATACGCAGTATTTT

j_call: TRBJ1-1
v_call: TRBV27
d_call: .
clone_size: .
cdr3_aa: CASRLRFPNEAFF
cdr3_nt: TGTGCCAGCAGGCTCAGGTTCCCGAATGAAGCTTTCTTT

j_call: TRBJ1-5
v_call: TRBV6-1
d_call: TRBD1
clone_size: .
cdr3_aa: CASSEHWTGDQPQHF
cdr3_nt: TGTGCCAGCAGTGAACATTGGACAGGTGATCAGCCCCAGCATTTT

j_call: TRBJ2-7
v_call: TRBV5-6
d_call: .
clone_size: few
cdr3_aa: CASSTGTGYEQYF
cdr3_nt: TGTGCCAGCAGCACAGGGACGGGCTACGAGCAGTACTTC

j_call: TRBJ2-5
v_call: TRBV6-2/TRBV6-3
d_call: .
clone_size: .
cdr3_aa: CASSYWGGGYLQETQYF
cdr3_nt: TGTGCCAGCAGTTATTGGGGAGGGGGATACCTCCAAGAGACCCAGTACTTC

j_call: TRBJ2-1
v_call: TRBV3-1/TRBV3-2
d_call: TRBD2
clone_size: .
cdr3_aa: CASSDLAGGPREQFF
cdr3_nt: TGTGCCAGCAGCGATCTTGCGGGGGGGCCACGAGAGCAGTTCTTC

j_call: TRBJ2-1
v_call: TRBV5-6
d_call: .
clone_size: .
cdr3_aa: CASSPRGPSNEQFF
cdr3_nt: TGTGCCAGCAGCCCGCGGGGTCCGAGCAATGAGCAGTTCTTC

j_call: TRBJ1-1
v_call: TRBV5-5
d_call: .
clone_size: .
cdr3_aa: CASSAGGHTEAFF
cdr3_nt: TGTGCCAGCAGCGCGGGGGGACATACTGAAGCTTTCTTT

j_call: TRBJ1-6
v_call: TRBV6-4
d_call: .
clone_size: .
cdr3_aa: CASSRDNNSPLHF
cdr3_nt: TGTGCCAGCAGTAGGGACAACAATTCACCCCTCCACTTT

j_call: TRBJ2-3
v_call: TRBV3-1/TRBV3-2
d_call: TRBD2
clone_size: .
cdr3_aa: CASSPGGGMDTQYF
cdr3_nt: TGTGCCAGCAGCCCCGGGGGGGGCATGGATACGCAGTATTTT

j_call: TRBJ1-5
v_call: TRBV10-3
d_call: TRBD1
clone_size: .
cdr3_aa: CAISESNRGSNQPQHF
cdr3_nt: TGTGCCATCAGTGAGTCAAACAGGGGTAGCAATCAGCCCCAGCATTTT

j_call: TRBJ1-1
v_call: TRBV6-5
d_call: .
clone_size: .
cdr3_aa: CASSGQIKTEAFF
cdr3_nt: TGTGCCAGCAGCGGACAGATAAAAACTGAAGCTTTCTTT

j_call: TRBJ2-7
v_call: TRBV5-1
d_call: .
clone_size: .
cdr3_aa: CASSLDSWFYEQYF
cdr3_nt: TGCGCCAGCAGCTTGGACAGTTGGTTCTACGAGCAGTACTTC

j_call: TRBJ1-5
v_call: TRBV4-1
d_call: .
clone_size: few
cdr3_aa: CASSQEEGSRNQPQHF
cdr3_nt: TGCGCCAGCAGCCAAGAAGAGGGCAGCCGCAATCAGCCCCAGCATTTT

j_call: TRBJ1-2
v_call: TRBV7-9
d_call: TRBD1
clone_size: once
cdr3_aa: CASSLAMGQGQVYTF
cdr3_nt: TGTGCCAGCAGCTTAGCGATGGGACAGGGGCAGGTCTACACCTTC

j_call: TRBJ1-1
v_call: TRBV19
d_call: .
clone_size: .
cdr3_aa: CASRDSGGGTSEAFF
cdr3_nt: TGTGCCAGTAGGGACAGCGGGGGTGGAACAAGTGAAGCTTTCTTT

j_call: TRBJ1-2
v_call: TRBV7-9
d_call: .
clone_size: .
cdr3_aa: CASSLRIGSGHPYGYTF
cdr3_nt: TGTGCCAGCAGCTTACGAATCGGGTCGGGACACCCTTATGGCTACACCTTC

j_call: TRBJ1-1
v_call: TRBV28
d_call: .
clone_size: .
cdr3_aa: CASSLEDLNTEAFF
cdr3_nt: TGTGCCAGCAGTTTAGAGGACTTGAACACTGAAGCTTTCTTT

j_call: TRBJ2-5
v_call: TRBV5-8
d_call: TRBD2
clone_size: .
cdr3_aa: CASSLKGSGGAGETQYF
cdr3_nt: TGTGCCAGCAGCTTGAAAGGGAGCGGGGGGGCTGGTGAGACCCAGTACTTC

j_call: TRBJ2-5
v_call: TRBV7-2
d_call: .
clone_size: .
cdr3_aa: CASSSPSVETQYF
cdr3_nt: TGTGCCAGCAGCTCACCCAGCGTGGAGACCCAGTACTTC

j_call: TRBJ2-1
v_call: TRBV7-2
d_call: TRBD2
clone_size: once
cdr3_aa: CASSLSGGVYNEQFF
cdr3_nt: TGTGCCAGCAGCTTGAGCGGGGGGGTTTACAATGAGCAGTTCTTC

j_call: TRBJ2-7
v_call: TRBV10-3
d_call: .
clone_size: .
cdr3_aa: CAISTTRDEQYF
cdr3_nt: TGTGCCATCAGTACTACTAGGGACGAGCAGTACTTC

j_call: TRBJ2-7
v_call: TRBV6-5
d_call: TRBD1
clone_size: .
cdr3_aa: CASSSGDSSYEQYF
cdr3_nt: TGTGCCAGCAGCTCCGGGGACAGCTCCTACGAGCAGTACTTC

j_call: TRBJ2-1
v_call: TRBV6-6
d_call: .
clone_size: .
cdr3_aa: CASSYSSVEQFF
cdr3_nt: TGTGCCAGCAGTTACTCAAGCGTCGAGCAGTTCTTC

j_call: TRBJ2-7
v_call: TRBV4-1
d_call: .
clone_size: .
cdr3_aa: CASSQEPRTYEQYF
cdr3_nt: TGCGCCAGCAGCCAAGAACCCAGGACCTACGAGCAGTACTTC

j_call: TRBJ1-4
v_call: TRBV6-5
d_call: TRBD1
clone_size: .
cdr3_aa: CASSDRQGFNEKLFF
cdr3_nt: TGTGCCAGCAGCGATAGACAGGGGTTTAATGAAAAACTGTTTTTT

j_call: TRBJ1-1
v_call: TRBV7-2
d_call: .
clone_size: .
cdr3_aa: CASRLLREDTEAFF
cdr3_nt: TGTGCCAGCAGACTCCTCCGGGAGGACACTGAAGCTTTCTTT

j_call: TRBJ1-5
v_call: TRBV18
d_call: TRBD1
clone_size: .
cdr3_aa: CASSLQGDNQPQHF
cdr3_nt: TGTGCCAGCTCACTACAGGGGGACAATCAGCCCCAGCATTTT

j_call: TRBJ2-2
v_call: TRBV30
d_call: .
clone_size: .
cdr3_aa: CAWSSPGTLNTGELFF
cdr3_nt: TGTGCCTGGAGCAGTCCCGGGACATTGAACACCGGGGAGCTGTTTTTT

j_call: TRBJ2-5
v_call: TRBV12-3/TRBV12-4
d_call: TRBD1
clone_size: .
cdr3_aa: CASSFDRVETQYF
cdr3_nt: TGTGCCAGCAGCTTCGACAGGGTGGAGACCCAGTACTTC

j_call: TRBJ2-1
v_call: TRBV20-1
d_call: .
clone_size: once
cdr3_aa: CSPSGSSYNEQFF
cdr3_nt: TGCAGTCCAAGTGGGAGCTCCTACAATGAGCAGTTCTTC

j_call: TRBJ2-2
v_call: TRBV19
d_call: .
clone_size: .
cdr3_aa: CAGEESGELFF
cdr3_nt: TGTGCCGGGGAGGAATCCGGGGAGCTGTTTTTT

j_call: TRBJ2-3
v_call: TRBV30
d_call: TRBD2
clone_size: .
cdr3_aa: CAWSVWAGGSTDTQYF
cdr3_nt: TGTGCCTGGAGTGTATGGGCGGGGGGGAGCACAGATACGCAGTATTTT

j_call: TRBJ2-5
v_call: TRBV12-3/TRBV12-4
d_call: .
clone_size: .
cdr3_aa: CASSPGLRETQYF
cdr3_nt: TGTGCCAGCAGCCCAGGGCTTAGGGAGACCCAGTACTTC

j_call: TRBJ1-3
v_call: TRBV7-2
d_call: .
clone_size: .
cdr3_aa: CASSLSVGAGNTIYF
cdr3_nt: TGTGCCAGCAGCCTTAGCGTGGGGGCGGGAAACACCATATATTTT

j_call: TRBJ2-6
v_call: TRBV7-9
d_call: TRBD1
clone_size: .
cdr3_aa: CASSRTGFSGANVLTF
cdr3_nt: TGTGCCAGCAGCCGGACAGGGTTCTCTGGGGCCAACGTCCTGACTTTC

j_call: TRBJ1-4
v_call: TRBV5-4
d_call: .
clone_size: .
cdr3_aa: CASSLPDEKLFF
cdr3_nt: TGTGCCAGCAGCCTCCCCGATGAAAAACTGTTTTTT

j_call: TRBJ2-3
v_call: TRBV11-2
d_call: TRBD2
clone_size: .
cdr3_aa: CASSLDFRWVSGGTDTQYF
cdr3_nt: TGTGCCAGCAGCTTAGATTTCCGTTGGGTCAGCGGGGGAACAGATACGCAGTATTTT

j_call: TRBJ2-7
v_call: TRBV5-5
d_call: .
clone_size: .
cdr3_aa: CASSLAGGQSSYEQYF
cdr3_nt: TGTGCCAGCAGCTTGGCGGGTGGACAGAGCTCCTACGAGCAGTACTTC